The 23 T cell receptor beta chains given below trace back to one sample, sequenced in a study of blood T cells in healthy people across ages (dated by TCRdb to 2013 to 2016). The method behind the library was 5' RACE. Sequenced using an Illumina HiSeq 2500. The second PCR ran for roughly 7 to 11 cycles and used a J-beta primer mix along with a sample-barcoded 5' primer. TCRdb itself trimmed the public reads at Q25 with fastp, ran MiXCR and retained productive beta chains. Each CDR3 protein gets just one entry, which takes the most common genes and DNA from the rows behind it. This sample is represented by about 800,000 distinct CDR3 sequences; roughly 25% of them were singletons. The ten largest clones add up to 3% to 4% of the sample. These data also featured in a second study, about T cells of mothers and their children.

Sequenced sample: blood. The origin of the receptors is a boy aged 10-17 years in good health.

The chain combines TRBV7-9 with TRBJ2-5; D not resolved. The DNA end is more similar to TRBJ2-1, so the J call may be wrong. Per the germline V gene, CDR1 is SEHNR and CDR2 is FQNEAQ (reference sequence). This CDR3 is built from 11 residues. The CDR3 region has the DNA TGTGCCAGCAGCTTCACCGATGAGCAGTTCTTC. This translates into CASSFTDEQFF.

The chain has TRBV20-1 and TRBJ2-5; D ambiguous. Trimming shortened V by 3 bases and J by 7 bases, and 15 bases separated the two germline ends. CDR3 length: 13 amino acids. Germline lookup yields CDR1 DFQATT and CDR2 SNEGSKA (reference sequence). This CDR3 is CSASAWDEATQYF. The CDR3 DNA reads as TGCAGTGCTAGTGCTTGGGATGAGGCGACCCAGTACTTC.

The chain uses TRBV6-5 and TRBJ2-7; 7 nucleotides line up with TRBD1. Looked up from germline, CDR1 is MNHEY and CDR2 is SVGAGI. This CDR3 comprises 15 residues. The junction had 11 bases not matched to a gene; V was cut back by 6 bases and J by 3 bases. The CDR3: CASRADRADLYEQYF. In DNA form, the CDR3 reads TGTGCCAGCAGAGCAGACAGGGCCGATCTCTACGAGCAGTACTTC.

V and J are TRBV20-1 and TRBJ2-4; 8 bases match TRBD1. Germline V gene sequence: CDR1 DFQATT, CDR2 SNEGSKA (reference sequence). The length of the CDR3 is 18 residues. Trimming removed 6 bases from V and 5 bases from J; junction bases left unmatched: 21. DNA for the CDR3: TGCAGTGCCAGCCTAACGGACAGGGTTGTGTTTGGCCAAAACATTCAGTACTTC. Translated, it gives CSASLTDRVVFGQNIQYF.

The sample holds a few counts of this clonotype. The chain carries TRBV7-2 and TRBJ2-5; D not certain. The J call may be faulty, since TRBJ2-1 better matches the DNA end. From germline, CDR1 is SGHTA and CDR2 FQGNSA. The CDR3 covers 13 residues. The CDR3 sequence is CASSSERYNEQFF. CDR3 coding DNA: TGTGCCAGCAGCAGTGAAAGATACAATGAGCAGTTCTTC.

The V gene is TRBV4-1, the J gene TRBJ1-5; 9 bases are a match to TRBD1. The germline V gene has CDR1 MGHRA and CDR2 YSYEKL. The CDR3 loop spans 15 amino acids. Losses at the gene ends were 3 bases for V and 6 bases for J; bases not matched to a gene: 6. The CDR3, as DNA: TGCGCCAGCAGCCAGGCCGACAGGGGGACTCAGCCCCAGCATTTT. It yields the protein CASSQADRGTQPQHF.

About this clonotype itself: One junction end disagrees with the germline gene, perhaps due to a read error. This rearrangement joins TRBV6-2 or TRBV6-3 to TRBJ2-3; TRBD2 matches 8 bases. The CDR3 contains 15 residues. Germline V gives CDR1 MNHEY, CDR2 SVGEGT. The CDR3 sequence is CASSHGTSSTDTQYF. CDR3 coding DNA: TGTGCCAGCAGTCATGGGACTAGTAGCACGGATACGCAGTATTTT.

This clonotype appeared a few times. The CDR3: CASSEERLALAYNEQFF. CDR3 in DNA: TGTGCCAGCAGTGAAGAACGTCTAGCGTTAGCCTACAATGAGCAGTTCTTC. The chain has TRBV6-1 and TRBJ2-1, with a weak D call TRBD2 (6 bases). The V gene's germline CDR1 is MNHNS and CDR2 SASEGT. The CDR3 is 17 residues long. The V end was cut by 1 base, the J end by 2 bases, with 15 bases between.

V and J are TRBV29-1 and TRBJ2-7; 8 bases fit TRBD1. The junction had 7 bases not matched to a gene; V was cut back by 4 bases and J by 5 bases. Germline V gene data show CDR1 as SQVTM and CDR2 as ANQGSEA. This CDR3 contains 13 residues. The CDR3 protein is CSVGRQGPNEQYF. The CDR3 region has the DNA TGCAGCGTTGGCCGACAGGGGCCCAACGAGCAGTACTTC.

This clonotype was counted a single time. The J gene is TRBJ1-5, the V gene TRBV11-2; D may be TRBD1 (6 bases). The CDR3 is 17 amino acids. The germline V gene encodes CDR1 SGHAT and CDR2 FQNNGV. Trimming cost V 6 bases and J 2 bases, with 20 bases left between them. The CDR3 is CASSQTPRGDGNQPQHF. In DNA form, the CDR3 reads TGTGCCAGCAGTCAAACCCCCAGGGGTGATGGCAATCAGCCCCAGCATTTT.

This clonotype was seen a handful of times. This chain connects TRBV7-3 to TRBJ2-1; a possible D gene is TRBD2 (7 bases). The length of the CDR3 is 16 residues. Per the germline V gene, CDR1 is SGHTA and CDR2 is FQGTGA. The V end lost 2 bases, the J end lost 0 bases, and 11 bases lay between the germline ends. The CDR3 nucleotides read TGTGCCAGCAGCTTAGGGGGGGCAAGCTCCTACAATGAGCAGTTCTTC. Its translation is CASSLGGASSYNEQFF.

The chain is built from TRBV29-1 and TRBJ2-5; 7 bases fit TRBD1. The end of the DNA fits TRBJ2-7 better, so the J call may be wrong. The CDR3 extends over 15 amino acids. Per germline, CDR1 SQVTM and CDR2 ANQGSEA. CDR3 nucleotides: TGCAGCGTCCGGCTTCCGGGACAGAGTTCCTACGAGCAGTACTTC. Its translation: CSVRLPGQSSYEQYF.

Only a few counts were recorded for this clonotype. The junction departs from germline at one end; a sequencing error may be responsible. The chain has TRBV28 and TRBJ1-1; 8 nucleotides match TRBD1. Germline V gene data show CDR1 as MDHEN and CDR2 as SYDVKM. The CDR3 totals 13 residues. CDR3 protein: CASRQGAKTDAFF. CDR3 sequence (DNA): TGTGCCAGCAGGCAGGGGGCGAAGACTGACGCTTTCTTT.

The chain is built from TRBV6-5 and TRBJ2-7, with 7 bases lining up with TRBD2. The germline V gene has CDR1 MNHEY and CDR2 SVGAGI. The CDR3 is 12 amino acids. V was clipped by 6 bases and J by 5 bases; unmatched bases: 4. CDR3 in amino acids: CASSNGGNEQYF. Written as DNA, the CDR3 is TGTGCCAGCAGCAACGGGGGGAACGAGCAGTACTTC.

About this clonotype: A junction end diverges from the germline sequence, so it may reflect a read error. The CDR3: CASSAILAGGRREAQYF. The CDR3 DNA is TGTGCCAGCAGCGCCATACTAGCGGGGGGGCGACGAGAGGCCCAGTACTTC. This chain links TRBV7-2 with TRBJ2-5, with 13 bases that match TRBD2. The CDR3 contains 17 residues. Per germline, CDR1 SGHTA and CDR2 FQGNSA. Together with reference TRBV7-2 and TRBJ2-5, the CDR3 gives the full variable domain: GAGVSQSPSNKVTEKGKDVELRCDPISGHTALYWYRQSLGQGLEFLIYFQGNSAPDKSGLPSDRFSAERTGGSVSTLTIQRTQQEDSAVYLCASSAILAGGRREAQYFGPGTRLLVL.

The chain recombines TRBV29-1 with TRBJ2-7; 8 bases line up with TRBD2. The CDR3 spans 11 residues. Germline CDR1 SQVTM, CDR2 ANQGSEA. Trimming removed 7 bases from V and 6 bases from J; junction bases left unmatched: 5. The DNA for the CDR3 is TGCAGCGCGGGACTAGTCGGCGAGCAGTACTTC. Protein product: CSAGLVGEQYF.

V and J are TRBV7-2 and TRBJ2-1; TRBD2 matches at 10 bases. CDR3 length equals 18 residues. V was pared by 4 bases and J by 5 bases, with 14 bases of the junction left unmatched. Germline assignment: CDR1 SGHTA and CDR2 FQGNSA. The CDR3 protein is CASSSIILAGAPNNEQFF. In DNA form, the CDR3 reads TGTGCCAGCAGCTCTATCATCCTAGCGGGGGCACCAAACAATGAGCAGTTCTTC.

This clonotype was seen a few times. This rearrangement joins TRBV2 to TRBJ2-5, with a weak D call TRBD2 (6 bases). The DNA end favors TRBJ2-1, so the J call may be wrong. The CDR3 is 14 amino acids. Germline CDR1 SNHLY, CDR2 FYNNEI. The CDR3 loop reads CASSGGIRRNEQFF. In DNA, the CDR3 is TGTGCCAGCAGTGGCGGGATTCGGCGAAATGAGCAGTTCTTC.

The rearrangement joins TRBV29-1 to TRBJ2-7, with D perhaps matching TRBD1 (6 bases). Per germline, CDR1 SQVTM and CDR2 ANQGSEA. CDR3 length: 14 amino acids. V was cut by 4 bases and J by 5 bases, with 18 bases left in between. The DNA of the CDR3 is TGCAGCGTTGCCGGGACAAGATTTTCCAACGAGCAGTACTTC. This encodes CSVAGTRFSNEQYF.

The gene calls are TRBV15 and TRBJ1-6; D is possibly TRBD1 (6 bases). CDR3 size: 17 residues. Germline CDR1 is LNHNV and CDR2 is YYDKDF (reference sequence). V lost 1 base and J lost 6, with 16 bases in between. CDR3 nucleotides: TGTGCCACCAGCAGAGGGAGGGGGGAAAAGGCTAATTCACCCCTCCACTTT. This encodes CATSRGRGEKANSPLHF.

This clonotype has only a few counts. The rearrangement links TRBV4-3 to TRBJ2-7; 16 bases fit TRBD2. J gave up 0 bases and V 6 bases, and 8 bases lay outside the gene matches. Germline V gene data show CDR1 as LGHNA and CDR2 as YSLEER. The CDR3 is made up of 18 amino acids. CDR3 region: CASSQGLAGGKSSYEQYF. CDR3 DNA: TGCGCCAGCAGTCAGGGACTAGCGGGGGGGAAAAGCTCCTACGAGCAGTACTTC.

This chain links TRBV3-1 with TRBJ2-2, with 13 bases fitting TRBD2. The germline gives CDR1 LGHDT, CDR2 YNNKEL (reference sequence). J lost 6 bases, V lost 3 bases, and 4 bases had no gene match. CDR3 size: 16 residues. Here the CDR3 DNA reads TGTGCCAGCAGCCAGACTAGCGGGAGGTCCGCCGGGGAGCTGTTTTTT. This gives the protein CASSQTSGRSAGELFF.

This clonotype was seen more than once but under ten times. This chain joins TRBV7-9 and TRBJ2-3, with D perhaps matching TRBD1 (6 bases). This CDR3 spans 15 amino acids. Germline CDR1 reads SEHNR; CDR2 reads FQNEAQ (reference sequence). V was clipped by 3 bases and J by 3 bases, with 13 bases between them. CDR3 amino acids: CASSFPGQRTDTQYF. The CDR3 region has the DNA TGTGCCAGCAGCTTCCCCGGACAGCGGACAGATACGCAGTATTTT.